This T cell receptor (beta chain) emerged from a study of a mutant IDH1 vaccine in newly diagnosed glioma. About the study: Investigators started vaccination 4-6 weeks after radiotherapy alone, or with temozolomide cycles. Of the patients given treatment, approximately 62% were male and about 38% were female, and a mean age of around 38 years was recorded. Findings and caveats of the study: Shifts in the top peripheral T cell clonotypes seemed unrelated to pseudoprogression. Vaccine-induced responses were seen in 93.3% of patients, spanning several MHC alleles.

Time point meaning: week 11, during vaccination. It was 300 ug of mutant IDH1 20-mer peptide that made up each vaccine dose, given with topical imiquimod. The method was immunoSEQ multiplex PCR; TCRdb's version includes in-frame clones alone and lacks a portion of them. The profile shows roughly 120,000 clones, roughly 78% of them singletons. The CDR3 covers 11 residues. The germline V gene encodes CDR1 SGHKS and CDR2 YYEKEE (reference sequence). Trimming shortened V by 1 base and J by 2 bases, and 0 bases separated the two germline ends. This clone was observed a few times. Its specificity is unknown.

The clonotype comes from a man aged 35 to 55 with glioma. Sequenced material: PBMCs, taken from a glioma patient whose treatment included an IDH1 peptide vaccine. The rearrangement links TRBV5-5 to TRBJ1-1; the D is unclear. The chain's CDR3 is CASSLNTEAFF. The CDR3 nucleotides read TGTGCCAGCAGCTTGAACACTGAAGCTTTCTTT.